This TCR beta chain is drawn from a study of blood T cell repertoires in COVID-19. This CDR3 comprises 15 residues. The V gene lost 4 bases and the J gene lost 9 bases, with 19 bases spanning the gap. CDR1 is SGHVS and CDR2 is FQNEAQ in the germline V gene. Original methodology: Reference gene primer amplification yielded estimated nucleated cell counts. The method was immunoSEQ multiplex PCR; TCRdb's version includes in-frame clones alone and lacks a portion of them. V, J and clone size are taken as reported in that table, and D and trimming were inferred from the DNA itself. The sample includes about 84,000 clones, around 80% of them seen just once.

The sample comprised peripheral blood. The rearrangement joins TRBV7-8 to TRBJ2-1; a possible D gene is TRBD1 (6 bases). The source of this sequence is a man between 65 and 80 years old with acute or convalescent COVID-19. The CDR3 DNA reads as TGTGCCAGCAGCTCCATCCGACAGGCAACTGGTGAGCAGTTCTTC. Its translation: CASSSIRQATGEQFF.